Shown below are 13 T cell receptor beta chains from a single sample sequenced in a study of blood T cell repertoires in COVID-19. Method: immunoSEQ multiplex PCR; TCRdb's copy keeps in-frame clones and lacks some. The table has 190,000 or so clones, approximately 87% seen once. The sequenced sample was peripheral blood. The origin of the receptors is a woman in her late teens or twenties who had recovered from COVID-19.

The V and J genes are TRBV5-4 and TRBJ2-7; possibly TRBD1 for D (6 bases). CDR1 is SGHNT and CDR2 is YYREEE in the germline V gene (reference sequence). The V gene lost 4 bases and the J gene lost 2 bases, with 19 bases spanning the gap. This CDR3 comprises 16 residues. The CDR3 reads CASSGFGTPDTYEQYV. CDR3 DNA sequence: TGTGCCAGCAGCGGTTTCGGGACACCGGATACCTACGAGCAGTACGTC.

This sequence joins TRBV7-9 and TRBJ2-2; the match to TRBD1 covers 7 bases. This CDR3 has 14 amino acids. Trimming removed 5 bases from V and 3 bases from J; junction bases left unmatched: 3. The germline V gene encodes CDR1 SEHNR and CDR2 FQNEAQ (reference sequence). The CDR3 DNA follows: TGTGCCAGCAGCAACACAGGGGACACCGGGGAGCTGTTTTTT. Encoded protein: CASSNTGDTGELFF.

The chain employs TRBV27 and TRBJ2-5; D remains ambiguous. The germline V and J ends were trimmed by 4 bases and 3 bases, with 15 bases remaining between them. CDR3 length: 15 amino acids. Germline V CDR1 and CDR2: MNHEY, SMNVEV (reference sequence). The CDR3 spells CASSSGFGREETQYF. CDR3 nucleotides: TGTGCCAGCAGTTCTGGGTTCGGTCGGGAAGAGACCCAGTACTTC.

The gene calls are TRBV2 and TRBJ1-1; TRBD1 is a possible D gene (6 bases). The CDR3 extends over 14 amino acids. V was pared by 8 bases and J by 0 bases, with 13 bases between. The germline gives CDR1 SNHLY, CDR2 FYNNEI. The chain's CDR3 is CASGDQGLNTEAFF. DNA for the CDR3: TGTGCCAGCGGGGATCAGGGGCTGAACACTGAAGCTTTCTTT.

This clone was seen a single time. The chain employs TRBV28 and TRBJ2-3; 9 bases agree with TRBD1. CDR3 length equals 15 residues. CDR1 is MDHEN and CDR2 is SYDVKM in the germline V gene. V lost 6 bases and J lost 7; bases outside the gene matches: 11. The CDR3 coding sequence is TGTGCCAGCAGGGAACCGGGACAGGGTAAAAATACGCAGTATTTT. Protein: CASREPGQGKNTQYF.

V usage is TRBV18 and J usage is TRBJ1-2; D ambiguous. The germline V and J ends were trimmed by 6 bases and 1 base, with 9 bases remaining between them. CDR3 size: 13 residues. The germline CDR1 and CDR2 sequences are KGHSH and LQKENI. CDR3: CASSTAGNYGYTF. The CDR3 DNA sequence: TGTGCCAGCTCTACAGCTGGTAACTATGGCTACACCTTC.

This chain joins TRBV15 and TRBJ1-2, with 7 positions matching TRBD1. This CDR3 contains 13 residues. The trim removed 3 bases at V and 7 bases at J, leaving 5 bases unmatched. Germline lookup yields CDR1 LNHNV and CDR2 YYDKDF (reference sequence). CDR3 region: CATSRRQGVGYTF. As DNA, the CDR3 is TGTGCCACCAGCAGGAGACAGGGCGTTGGCTACACCTTC.

This chain connects TRBV18 to TRBJ2-7, with D tentatively TRBD2 (6 bases). The CDR3 spans 18 residues. The V and J ends lost 1 base and 2 bases respectively, with 21 bases between them. Looked up from germline, CDR1 is KGHSH and CDR2 is LQKENI. CDR3 DNA sequence: TGTGCCAGCTCACCACTTCCCCGGGACTCCCTTTTCCCCTACGAGCAGTACGTC. It encodes CASSPLPRDSLFPYEQYV.

This chain uses TRBV6-2 or TRBV6-3 with TRBJ2-1, with 7 bases fitting TRBD2. The CDR3 runs 18 residues. The germline V gene encodes CDR1 MNHEY and CDR2 SVGEGT. V shed 2 bases and J 2 bases; nucleotides not matched to a gene: 12. The CDR3 here is CASSYTASSGRPYNEQFF. In DNA, the CDR3 is TGTGCCAGCAGTTACACCGCTTCTAGCGGTAGACCCTACAATGAGCAGTTCTTC.

This clone turned up a few times. The chain recombines TRBV19 with TRBJ2-5, with D unclear. Trimming removed 0 bases from V and 5 bases from J, with 7 bases in between. The CDR3 has 13 residues. Germline V gene sequence: CDR1 LNHDA, CDR2 SQIVND (reference sequence). Written as DNA, the CDR3 is TGTGCCAGTAGTATAGAGACTGGGGAGACCCAGTACTTC. Residues: CASSIETGETQYF.

The V call is TRBV12-5, the J call TRBJ2-5; possible D gene TRBD2, 5 bases. CDR3 length equals 15 residues. The V gene lost 1 base and the J gene lost 2 bases, with 11 bases spanning the gap. Germline lookup yields CDR1 LGHNT and CDR2 FRNRAP. In nucleotides, the CDR3 is TGTGCTAGTGGTTTGGGTGTTGGGAGTCAAGAGACCCAGTACTTC. Translated, it gives CASGLGVGSQETQYF.

In its sample, this clone was seen once. The genes are TRBV6-2 or TRBV6-3 and TRBJ2-1; D is possibly TRBD2 (7 bases). Trimming took off 0 bases at V and 11 bases at J, with 17 bases between the two ends. The CDR3 extends over 15 amino acids. Germline CDR1 reads MNHEY; CDR2 reads SVGEGT. CDR3 DNA sequence: TGTGCCAGCAGTTACTCGGCTAGCGGAGGGGGGAAGCAGTTCTTC. This translates into CASSYSASGGGKQFF.

This clone was observed a handful of times. CDR3 sequence reads: CAWSVGGGQAQHF. In nucleotides, the CDR3 is TGTGCCTGGAGTGTTGGGGGGGGACAGGCCCAGCATTTT. V is TRBV30 and J is TRBJ1-5; 8 positions agree with TRBD1. Germline V gene sequence: CDR1 GTSNPN, CDR2 SVGIG (reference sequence). The CDR3 consists of 13 residues. V was clipped by 0 bases and J by 11 bases; unmatched bases: 6.